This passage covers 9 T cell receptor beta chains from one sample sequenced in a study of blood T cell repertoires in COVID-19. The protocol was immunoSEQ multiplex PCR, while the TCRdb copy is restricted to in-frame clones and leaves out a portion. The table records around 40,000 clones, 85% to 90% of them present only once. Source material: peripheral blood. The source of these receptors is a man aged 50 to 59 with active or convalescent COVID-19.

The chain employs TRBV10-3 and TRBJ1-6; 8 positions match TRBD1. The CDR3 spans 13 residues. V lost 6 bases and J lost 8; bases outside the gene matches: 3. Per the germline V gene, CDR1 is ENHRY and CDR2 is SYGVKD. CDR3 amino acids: CAIRDREDSPLHF. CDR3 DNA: TGTGCCATCAGGGACAGGGAGGATTCACCCCTCCACTTT.

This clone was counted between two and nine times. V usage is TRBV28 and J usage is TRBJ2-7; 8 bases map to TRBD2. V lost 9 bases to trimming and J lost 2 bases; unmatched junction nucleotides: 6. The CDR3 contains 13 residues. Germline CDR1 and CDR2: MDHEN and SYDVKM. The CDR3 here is CASLSGKAYEQYF. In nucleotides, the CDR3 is TGTGCCAGTCTTAGCGGGAAGGCCTACGAGCAGTACTTC.

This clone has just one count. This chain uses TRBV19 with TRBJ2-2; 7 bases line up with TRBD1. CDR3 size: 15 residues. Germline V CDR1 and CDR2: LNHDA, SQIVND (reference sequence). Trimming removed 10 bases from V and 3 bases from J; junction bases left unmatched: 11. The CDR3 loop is CATKEFQGDTGELFF. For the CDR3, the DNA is TGTGCCACGAAAGAGTTTCAGGGGGACACCGGGGAGCTGTTTTTT. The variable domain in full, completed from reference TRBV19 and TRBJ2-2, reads DGGITQSPKYLFRKEGQNVTLSCEQNLNHDAMYWYRQDPGQGLRLIYYSQIVNDFQKGDIAEGYSVSREKKESFPLTVTSAQKNPTAFYLCATKEFQGDTGELFFGEGSRLTVL.

The CDR3 reads CASSLAQDGTDTQYF. CDR3 bases: TGTGCCAGCAGCCTAGCTCAGGACGGCACAGATACGCAGTATTTT. The chain combines TRBV6-5 with TRBJ2-3; weak D call: TRBD2 (5 bases). The CDR3 is 15 residues long. Trimming left V 6 bases short and J 1 base short, with 14 bases between. CDR1 is MNHEY and CDR2 is SVGAGI in the germline V gene.

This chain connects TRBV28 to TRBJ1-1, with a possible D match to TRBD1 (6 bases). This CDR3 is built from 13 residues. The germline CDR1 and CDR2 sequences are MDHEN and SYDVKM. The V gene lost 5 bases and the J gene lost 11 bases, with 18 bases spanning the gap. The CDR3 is CASSPRWTVGAFF. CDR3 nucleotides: TGTGCCAGCAGTCCCAGATGGACAGTAGGCGCTTTCTTT.

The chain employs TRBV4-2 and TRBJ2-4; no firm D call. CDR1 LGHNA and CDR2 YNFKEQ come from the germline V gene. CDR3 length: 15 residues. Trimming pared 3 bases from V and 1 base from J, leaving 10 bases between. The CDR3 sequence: CASSQALLAKNIQYF. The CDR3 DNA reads TGTGCCAGCAGCCAGGCTCTTCTCGCCAAAAACATTCAGTACTTC.

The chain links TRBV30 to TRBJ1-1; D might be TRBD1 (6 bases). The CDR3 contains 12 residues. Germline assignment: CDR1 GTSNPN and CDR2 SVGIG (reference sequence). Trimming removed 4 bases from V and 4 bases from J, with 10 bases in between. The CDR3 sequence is CAWTNRVTEAFF. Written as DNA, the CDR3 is TGTGCCTGGACCAACAGGGTCACTGAAGCTTTCTTT.

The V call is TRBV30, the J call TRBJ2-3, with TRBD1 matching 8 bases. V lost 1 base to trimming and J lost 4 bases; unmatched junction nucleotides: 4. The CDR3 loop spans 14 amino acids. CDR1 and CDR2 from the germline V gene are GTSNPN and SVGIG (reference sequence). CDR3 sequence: CAWSETGAADTQYF. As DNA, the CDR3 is TGTGCCTGGAGTGAGACAGGGGCGGCAGATACGCAGTATTTT. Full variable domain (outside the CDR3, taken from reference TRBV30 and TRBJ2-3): SQTIHQWPATLVQPVGSPLSLECTVEGTSNPNLYWYRQAAGRGLQLLFYSVGIGQISSEVPQNLSASRPQDRQFILSSKKLLLSDSGFYLCAWSETGAADTQYFGPGTRLTVL.

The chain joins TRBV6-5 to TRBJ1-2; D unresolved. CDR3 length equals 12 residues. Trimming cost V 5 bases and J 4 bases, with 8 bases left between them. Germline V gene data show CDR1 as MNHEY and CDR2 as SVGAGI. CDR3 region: CASSRLGYGYTF. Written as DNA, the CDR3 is TGTGCCAGCAGTAGACTGGGCTATGGCTACACCTTC.